The sequence of this TCR beta chain was determined in a study of shared clonotypes between healthy human individuals. Profiling relied on immunoSEQ multiplex PCR, and the TCRdb table lists in-frame clones only, not all of them. Found here are 450,000 to 550,000 clones, 60% to 85% of them singletons; the top ten hold over 10%. Germline CDR1 reads MGHDK; CDR2 reads SYGVNS. The CDR3 totals 15 residues. V shed 6 bases, J shed 0 bases, and the junction held 3 bases outside the gene matches. Sequenced material: PBMCs. This sequence originates from a woman in her thirties or forties in good health. Some clones in this sample may be carry-over from other donors' samples. V gene TRBV25-1 combines with J gene TRBJ1-3; 9 bases match TRBD1. DNA for the CDR3: TGTGCCAGCAGGGGGGACAGGGCCTCTGGAAACACCATATATTTT. Amino acids: CASRGDRASGNTIYF.